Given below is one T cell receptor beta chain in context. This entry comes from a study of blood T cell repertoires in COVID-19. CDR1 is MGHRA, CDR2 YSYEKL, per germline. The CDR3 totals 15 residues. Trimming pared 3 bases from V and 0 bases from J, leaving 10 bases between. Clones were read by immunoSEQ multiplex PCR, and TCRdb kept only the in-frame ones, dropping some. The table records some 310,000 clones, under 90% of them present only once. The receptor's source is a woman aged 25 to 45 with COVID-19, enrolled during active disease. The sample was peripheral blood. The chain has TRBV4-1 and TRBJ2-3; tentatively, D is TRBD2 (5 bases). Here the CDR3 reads CASSHKERSTDTQYF. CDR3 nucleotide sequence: TGCGCCAGCAGCCATAAAGAGCGGAGCACAGATACGCAGTATTTT.